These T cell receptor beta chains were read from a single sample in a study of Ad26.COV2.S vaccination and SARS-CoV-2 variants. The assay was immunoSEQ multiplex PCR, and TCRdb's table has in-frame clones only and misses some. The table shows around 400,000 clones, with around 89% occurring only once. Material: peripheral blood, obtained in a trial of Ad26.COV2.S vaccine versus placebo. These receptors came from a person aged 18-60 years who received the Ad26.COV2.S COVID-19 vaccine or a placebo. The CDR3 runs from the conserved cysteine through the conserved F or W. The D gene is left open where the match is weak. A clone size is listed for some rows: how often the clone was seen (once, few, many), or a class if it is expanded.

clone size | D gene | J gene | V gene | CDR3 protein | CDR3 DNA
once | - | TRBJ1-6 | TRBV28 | CASSPGTNNSPLHF | TGTGCCAGCAGTCCCGGGACCAATAATTCACCCCTCCACTTT
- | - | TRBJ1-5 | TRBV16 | CASSPPYSNQPQHF | TGTGCCAGCAGTCCACCTTATAGCAATCAGCCCCAGCATTTT
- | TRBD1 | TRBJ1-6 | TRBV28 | CASSPWTGGGWDNSPLHF | TGTGCCAGCAGCCCTTGGACAGGGGGCGGGTGGGATAATTCACCCCTCCACTTT
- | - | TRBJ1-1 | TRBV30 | CAWSVRRDTEAFF | TGTGCCTGGAGTGTACGGAGGGACACTGAAGCTTTCTTT
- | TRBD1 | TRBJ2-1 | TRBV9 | CASSTQGESDEQFF | TGTGCCAGCAGCACCCAGGGGGAGTCGGATGAGCAGTTCTTC
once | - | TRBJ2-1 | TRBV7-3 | CASSLRGPGYEQFF | TGTGCCAGCAGTCTTCGGGGCCCGGGATATGAGCAGTTCTTC
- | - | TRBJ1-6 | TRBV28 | CASSPSPTGRSPLHF | TGTGCCAGCAGTCCCAGCCCAACAGGTCGTTCACCCCTCCACTTT
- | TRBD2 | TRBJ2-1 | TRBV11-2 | CASSLASGDYNEQFF | TGTGCCAGCAGCTTAGCTAGCGGAGACTACAATGAGCAGTTCTTC
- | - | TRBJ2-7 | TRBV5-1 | CASSFQGSGTEDEQYF | TGCGCCAGCAGCTTTCAAGGGTCTGGCACGGAGGACGAGCAGTACTTC
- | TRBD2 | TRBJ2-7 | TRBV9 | CASSASGEGPSYEQYF | TGTGCCAGCAGCGCTAGCGGGGAAGGCCCCTCCTACGAGCAGTACTTC
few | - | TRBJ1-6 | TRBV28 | CASRDSNSPLHF | TGTGCCAGCAGAGACAGTAATTCACCCCTCCACTTT
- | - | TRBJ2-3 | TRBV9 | CASSATEDTQYF | TGTGCCAGCAGCGCAACGGAAGATACGCAGTATTTT
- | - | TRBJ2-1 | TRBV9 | CASSVYAGPGGEQFF | TGTGCCAGCAGCGTCTATGCTGGACCCGGGGGTGAGCAGTTCTTC
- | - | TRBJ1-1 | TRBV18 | CASSPQGNTEAFF | TGTGCCAGCTCACCACAGGGTAACACTGAAGCTTTCTTT
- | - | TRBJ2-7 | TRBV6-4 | CASQKTGNRYEQYF | TGTGCCAGCCAAAAGACAGGAAATAGGTACGAGCAGTACTTC
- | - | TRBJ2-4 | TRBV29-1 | CSVVSARPAKNIQYF | TGCAGCGTTGTGTCCGCCCGCCCCGCCAAAAACATTCAGTACTTC
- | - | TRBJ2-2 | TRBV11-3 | CASSLRTVNTGELFF | TGTGCCAGCAGCCTCCGGACCGTTAACACCGGGGAGCTGTTTTTT
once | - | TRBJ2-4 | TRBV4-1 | CASSQPVRGIKESIQYF | TGCGCCAGCAGCCAACCGGTCCGGGGCATCAAGGAGAGCATTCAGTACTTC
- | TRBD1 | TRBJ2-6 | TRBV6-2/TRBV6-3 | CASSPGQGSRIGANVLTF | TGTGCCAGCAGTCCCGGACAGGGGTCGAGGATCGGGGCCAACGTCCTGACTTTC
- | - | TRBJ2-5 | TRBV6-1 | CASSEAGRGVGETQYF | TGTGCCAGCAGTGAAGCAGGCAGGGGTGTAGGAGAGACCCAGTACTTC
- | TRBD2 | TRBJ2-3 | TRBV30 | CAWTNGLAALQGDTQYF | TGTGCCTGGACCAACGGACTAGCGGCACTCCAGGGAGATACGCAGTATTTT
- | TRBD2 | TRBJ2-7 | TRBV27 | CASSSLAGEVNEQYF | TGTGCCAGCAGTTCCCTAGCGGGAGAAGTTAACGAGCAGTACTTC
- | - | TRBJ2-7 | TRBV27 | CASSTIPGPRGDEQYF | TGTGCCAGCAGTACCATTCCGGGGCCTCGGGGAGACGAGCAGTACTTC
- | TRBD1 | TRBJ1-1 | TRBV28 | CASSPSPGQGNTEAFF | TGTGCCAGCAGCCCTTCTCCGGGACAGGGGAACACTGAAGCTTTCTTT
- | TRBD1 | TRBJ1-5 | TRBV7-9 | CASSLEGGGNQPQHF | TGTGCCAGCAGCTTAGAAGGGGGCGGGAATCAGCCCCAGCATTTT
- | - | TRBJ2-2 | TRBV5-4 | CASSLGYTGELFF | TGTGCCAGCAGCTTGGGCTACACCGGGGAGCTGTTTTTT
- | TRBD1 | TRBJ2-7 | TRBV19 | CASSAGQGYEQYF | TGTGCCAGTAGTGCGGGACAGGGGTACGAGCAGTACTTC
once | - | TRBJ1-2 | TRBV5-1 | CASSQGNSYGYTF | TGCGCCAGCAGCCAGGGGAATAGCTATGGCTACACCTTC
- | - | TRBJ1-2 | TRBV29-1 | CSVDHRGPYGYTF | TGCAGCGTTGATCATCGGGGCCCCTATGGCTACACCTTC